Each of the 13 T cell receptor beta chains below was sequenced from the same sample in a study of shared clonotypes between healthy human individuals. CD8 cells classed as naive were CD45RO-negative and positively selected for CCR7, excluding terminally differentiated effector memory CD45RA+ cells. Sequencing was performed with immunoSEQ multiplex PCR; in TCRdb, only in-frame clones are kept and a portion is missing. The sample has about 2.1 million clones, under 95% seen once; the top ten hold around 1.7%. The material sequenced was naive CD8+ T cells from PBMCs. These receptors originate from a man aged 18-30 years in good health. Some clones in this sample may be carry-over from other donors' samples.

The chain links TRBV7-9 to TRBJ1-2; TRBD1 agrees at 9 bases. Losses at the gene ends were 5 bases for V and 5 bases for J; bases not matched to a gene: 6. The CDR3 totals 14 residues. Germline V CDR1 and CDR2: SEHNR, FQNEAQ (reference sequence). The CDR3 loop is CASSLTGTGYGYTF. CDR3 DNA sequence: TGTGCCAGCAGCCTTACCGGGACAGGGTATGGCTACACCTTC. Full variable domain (outside the CDR3, taken from reference TRBV7-9 and TRBJ1-2): DTGVSQNPRHKITKRGQNVTFRCDPISEHNRLYWYRQTLGQGPEFLTYFQNEAQLEKSRLLSDRFSAERPKGSFSTLEIQRTEQGDSAMYLCASSLTGTGYGYTFGSGTRLTVV.

The rearrangement uses TRBV29-1 and TRBJ2-7, with TRBD1 as a possible D gene (6 bases). The CDR3 length is 13 residues. Trimming pared 7 bases from V and 3 bases from J, leaving 16 bases between. Germline V CDR1 and CDR2: SQVTM, ANQGSEA. Here the CDR3 DNA reads TGCAGCGGAATTCCGGGACAAGGCTACGAGCAGTACTTC. This gives the protein CSGIPGQGYEQYF.

This chain links TRBV4-3 with TRBJ1-5, with no clear D. V was pared by 1 base and J by 0 bases, with 10 bases between. The CDR3 runs to 16 residues. Per germline, CDR1 LGHNA and CDR2 YSLEER. CDR3 DNA: TGCGCCAGCAGCCAAGGGGTGTCTCATAGCAATCAGCCCCAGCATTTT. This translates into CASSQGVSHSNQPQHF.

This chain connects TRBV28 to TRBJ1-3; D is undetermined. Per the germline V gene, CDR1 is MDHEN and CDR2 is SYDVKM. With 6 bases removed from V and 4 bases from J, the gap between germline ends came to 13 bases. CDR3 length: 14 amino acids. CDR3 nucleotide sequence: TGTGCCAGCAGAAATGCGGGAGTGGGAAACACCATATATTTT. It specifies CASRNAGVGNTIYF.

This clone is a singleton in its sample. This rearrangement joins TRBV28 to TRBJ2-1; a weak D match, TRBD2 (7 bases). The germline CDR1 and CDR2 sequences are MDHEN and SYDVKM. The CDR3 runs to 12 residues. The V gene lost 6 bases and the J gene lost 12 bases, with 15 bases spanning the gap. The DNA for the CDR3 is TGTGCCAGCAGCTCACTAGGGGGGGGGCAGTTCTTC. Translated: CASSSLGGGQFF.

The CDR3 sequence is CASSQDSTGFEGFTEAFF. The CDR3 DNA reads TGCGCCAGCAGCCAAGATTCGACAGGCTTTGAAGGTTTCACTGAAGCTTTCTTT. The chain employs TRBV4-3 and TRBJ1-1, with a tentative D call TRBD1 (6 bases). The V gene lost 0 bases and the J gene lost 4 bases, with 21 bases spanning the gap. The CDR3 consists of 18 residues. CDR1 LGHNA and CDR2 YSLEER come from the germline V gene.

The V call is TRBV14, the J call TRBJ2-1, with D possibly matching TRBD2 (5 bases). The CDR3 sequence is 17 residues long. Germline CDR1 reads SGHDN; CDR2 reads FVKESK. Trimming took off 4 bases at V and 4 bases at J, with 20 bases between the two ends. The CDR3 DNA follows: TGTGCCAGCAGCCCACCAATACCTTATGAGGGTTACAATGAGCAGTTCTTC. Translation gives CASSPPIPYEGYNEQFF.

The rearrangement joins TRBV9 to TRBJ2-7; TRBD1 matches at 7 bases. Germline V lookup: CDR1 SGDLS, CDR2 YYNGEE. The CDR3 length is 14 residues. V was pared by 3 bases and J by 4 bases, with 7 bases of the junction left unmatched. This chain's CDR3 is CASSDGTEGYEQYF. In DNA form, the CDR3 reads TGTGCCAGCAGCGATGGGACAGAAGGTTACGAGCAGTACTTC.

The rearrangement uses TRBV27 and TRBJ2-5; no clear D gene. The DNA matches TRBJ2-7 better at its end, which makes the J call doubtful. The V gene's germline CDR1 is MNHEY and CDR2 SMNVEV (reference sequence). This CDR3 spans 11 amino acids. The CDR3 bases are TGTGCCAGCAGTAACCACTACGAGCAGTACTTC. Its translation is CASSNHYEQYF.

This clone was recorded only once. The chain carries TRBV7-9 and TRBJ2-3; 7 bases line up with TRBD1. Trimming took 5 bases from V and 7 from J; bases not matched to a gene: 12. Germline CDR1 reads SEHNR; CDR2 reads FQNEAQ (reference sequence). The CDR3 sequence is 15 residues long. The DNA of the CDR3 is TGTGCCAGCAGCCAGGGGGATCTTAGAGGACATACGCAGTATTTT. It encodes CASSQGDLRGHTQYF.

The chain couples TRBV10-1 to TRBJ2-7; D is unclear. The CDR3 loop spans 13 amino acids. The ends were cut back, 4 bases at V and 2 bases at J, with 9 bases in the middle. Germline V CDR1 and CDR2: WNHNN, SYGVQD (reference sequence). CDR3 nucleotide sequence: TGCGCCAGCAGTGGGCCTAGAGCCTACGAGCAGTACTTC. Protein product: CASSGPRAYEQYF.

This clone was counted a single time. V usage is TRBV5-6 and J usage is TRBJ2-7; D call uncertain. Deletions cut 0 bases from V and 8 bases from J, with 9 bases between. Germline lookup yields CDR1 SGHDT and CDR2 YYEEEE. This CDR3 has 12 residues. The CDR3 coding sequence is TGTGCCAGCAGCTTGGGGGTACGGCAGCAGTACTTC. It yields the protein CASSLGVRQQYF.

This clone came up once. This chain links TRBV9 with TRBJ2-3; 9 bases fit TRBD2. CDR3 length equals 17 residues. Unmatched junction bases numbered 12, after V lost 4 bases and J lost 3 bases. The germline gives CDR1 SGDLS, CDR2 YYNGEE. CDR3 bases: TGTGCCAGCAGCTTGCGGGAGGGCCTTAAGGTAACAGATACGCAGTATTTT. It translates to CASSLREGLKVTDTQYF. Drawing the rest from reference TRBV9 and TRBJ2-3, the complete variable domain is DSGVTQTPKHLITATGQRVTLRCSPRSGDLSVYWYQQSLDQGLQFLIQYYNGEERAKGNILERFSAQQFPDLHSELNLSSLELGDSALYFCASSLREGLKVTDTQYFGPGTRLTVL.